One and the same sample provided the 3 T cell receptor beta chains below, sequenced in a study of T-cell reconstitution after alpha-beta-depleted transplantation in children. Molecular barcoding with unique molecular identifiers was used for the TCRbeta library. TCRdb re-called the PCR reads with MiXCR, one entry per CDR3 protein. Altogether a few hundred thousand distinct CDR3 sequences are present, around 8.9% being singletons, with the ten largest covering around 5.1%. Sequences were derived from PBMCs from the stem cell graft donor, sampled from the stem cell graft. Source of these receptors: a human donor who donated a stem cell graft to a child with SCID.

With regard to this clonotype: Sequence at one end of the junction differs from germline and may be a read error. V usage is TRBV5-1 and J usage is TRBJ2-2; 8 positions agree with TRBD2. Germline V gene sequence: CDR1 SGHRS, CDR2 YFSETQ. The length of the CDR3 is 17 residues. As DNA, the CDR3 is TGCGTCAGCATCCCAAGGCAGCTAGCGGGGAACACCGGGGAGCTGTTTTTT. Translating gives CVSIPRQLAGNTGELFF. The full variable domain, in which reference TRBV5-1 and TRBJ2-2 provide the parts outside the CDR3, is KAGVTQTPRYLIKTRGQQVTLSCSPISGHRSVSWYQQTPGQGLQFLFEYFSETQRNKGNFPGRFSGRQFSNSRSEMNVSTLELGDSALYLCVSIPRQLAGNTGELFFGEGSRLTVL.

This clonotype was detected only a few times. J is TRBJ1-2 and V is TRBV11-2; no definite D call. Germline V gives CDR1 SGHAT, CDR2 FQNNGV. The CDR3 runs 13 residues. Trimming shortened V by 2 bases and J by 8 bases, and 12 bases separated the two germline ends. The DNA of the CDR3 is TGTGCCAGCAGCTTATTAATGGGTTCGGGCTACACCTTC. It is translated as CASSLLMGSGYTF.

This clonotype occurred many times. The V gene is TRBV2, the J gene TRBJ2-2; D may be TRBD1 or TRBD2 (5 bases each). Germline CDR1 is SNHLY and CDR2 is FYNNEI. The germline V and J ends were trimmed by 4 bases and 0 bases, with 12 bases remaining between them. The CDR3 extends over 16 amino acids. CDR3 sequence: CASSVLGPTNTGELFF. CDR3 DNA sequence: TGTGCCAGCAGTGTACTGGGACCTACGAACACCGGGGAGCTGTTTTTT. Full variable domain (rest looked up from reference TRBV2 and TRBJ2-2): EPEVTQTPSHQVTQMGQEVILRCVPISNHLYFYWYRQILGQKVEFLVSFYNNEISEKSEIFDDQFSVERPDGSNFTLKIRSTKLEDSAMYFCASSVLGPTNTGELFFGEGSRLTVL.